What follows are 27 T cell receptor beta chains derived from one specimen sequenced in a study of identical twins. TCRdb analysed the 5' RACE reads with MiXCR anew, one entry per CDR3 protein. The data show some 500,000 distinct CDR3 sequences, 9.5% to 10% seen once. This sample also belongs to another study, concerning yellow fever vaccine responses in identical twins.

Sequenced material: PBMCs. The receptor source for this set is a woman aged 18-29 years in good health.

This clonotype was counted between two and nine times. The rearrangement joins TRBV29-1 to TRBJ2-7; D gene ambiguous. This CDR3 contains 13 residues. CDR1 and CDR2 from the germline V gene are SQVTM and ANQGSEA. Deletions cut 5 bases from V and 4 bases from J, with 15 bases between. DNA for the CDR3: TGCAGCGTTCTTGGCGGCGACTTTTACGAGCAGTACTTC. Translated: CSVLGGDFYEQYF.

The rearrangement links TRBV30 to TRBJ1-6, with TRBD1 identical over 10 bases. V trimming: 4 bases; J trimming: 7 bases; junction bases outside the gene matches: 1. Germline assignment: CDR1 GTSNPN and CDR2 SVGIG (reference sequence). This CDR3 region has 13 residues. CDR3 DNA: TGTGCCTGGATGGGACAGGGGAATTCACCCCTCCACTTT. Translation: CAWMGQGNSPLHF.

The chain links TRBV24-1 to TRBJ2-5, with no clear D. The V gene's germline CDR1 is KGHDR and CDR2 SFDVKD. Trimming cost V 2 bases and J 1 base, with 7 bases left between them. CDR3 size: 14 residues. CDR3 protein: CATSDSGFQETQYF. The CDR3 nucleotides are TGTGCCACCAGTGATTCCGGCTTCCAAGAGACCCAGTACTTC.

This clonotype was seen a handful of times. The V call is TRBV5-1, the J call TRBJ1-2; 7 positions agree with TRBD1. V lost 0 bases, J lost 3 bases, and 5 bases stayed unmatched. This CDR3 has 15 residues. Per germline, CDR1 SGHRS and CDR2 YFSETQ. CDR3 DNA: TGCGCCAGCAGCTTGGATGGGACAGCCTACTATGGCTACACCTTC. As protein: CASSLDGTAYYGYTF.

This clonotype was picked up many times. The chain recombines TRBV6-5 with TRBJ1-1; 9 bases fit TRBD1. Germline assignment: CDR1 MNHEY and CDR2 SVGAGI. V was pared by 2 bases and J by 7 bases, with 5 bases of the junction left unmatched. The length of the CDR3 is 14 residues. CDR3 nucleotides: TGTGCCAGCAGTTACCTCGGGACAGGGTATGAAGCTTTCTTT. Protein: CASSYLGTGYEAFF.

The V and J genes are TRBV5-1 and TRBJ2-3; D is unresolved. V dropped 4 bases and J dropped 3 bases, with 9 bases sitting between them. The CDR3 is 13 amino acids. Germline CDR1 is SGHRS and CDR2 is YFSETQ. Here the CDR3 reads CASSLVVTDTQYF. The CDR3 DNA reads TGCGCCAGCAGCCTCGTGGTAACAGATACGCAGTATTTT.

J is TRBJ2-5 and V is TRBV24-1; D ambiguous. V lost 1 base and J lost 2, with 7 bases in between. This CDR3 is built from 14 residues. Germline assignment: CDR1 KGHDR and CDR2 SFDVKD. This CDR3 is CATSDFHSQETQYF. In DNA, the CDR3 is TGTGCCACCAGTGATTTTCACAGTCAAGAGACCCAGTACTTC.

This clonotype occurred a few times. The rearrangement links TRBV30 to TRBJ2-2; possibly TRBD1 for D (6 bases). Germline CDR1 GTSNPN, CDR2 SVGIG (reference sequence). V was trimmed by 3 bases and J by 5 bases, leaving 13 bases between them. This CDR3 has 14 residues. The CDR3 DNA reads TGTGCCTGGAGAATACAGGGCGGTACCGGGGAGCTGTTTTTT. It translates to CAWRIQGGTGELFF.

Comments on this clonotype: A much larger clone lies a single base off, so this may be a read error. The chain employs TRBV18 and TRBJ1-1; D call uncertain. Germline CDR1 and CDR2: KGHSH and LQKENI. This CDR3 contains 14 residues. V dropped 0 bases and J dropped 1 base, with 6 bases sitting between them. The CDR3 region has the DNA TGTGCCAGCTCACCACCGTGGCAGAACACTGAAGCTTTCTTT. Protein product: CASSPPWQNTEAFF.

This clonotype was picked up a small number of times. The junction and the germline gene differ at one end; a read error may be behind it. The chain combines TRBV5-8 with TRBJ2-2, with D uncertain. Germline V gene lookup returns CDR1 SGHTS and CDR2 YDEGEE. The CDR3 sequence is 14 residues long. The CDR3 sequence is CASRLEFGTGELFF. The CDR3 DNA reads TGTGCCAGCAGGTTGGAATTCGGGACCGGGGAGCTGTTTTTT.

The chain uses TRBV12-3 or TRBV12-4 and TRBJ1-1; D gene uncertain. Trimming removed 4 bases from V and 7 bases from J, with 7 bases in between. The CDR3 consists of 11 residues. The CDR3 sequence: CASSSTGEAFF. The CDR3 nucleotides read TGTGCCAGCAGTTCGACGGGTGAAGCTTTCTTT.

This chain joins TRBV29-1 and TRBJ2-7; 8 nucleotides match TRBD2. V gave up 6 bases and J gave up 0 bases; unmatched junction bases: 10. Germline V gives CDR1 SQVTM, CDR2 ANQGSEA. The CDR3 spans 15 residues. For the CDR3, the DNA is TGCAGCGTAGAAACTAGCGGCCGGAGCTCCTACGAGCAGTACTTC. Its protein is CSVETSGRSSYEQYF.

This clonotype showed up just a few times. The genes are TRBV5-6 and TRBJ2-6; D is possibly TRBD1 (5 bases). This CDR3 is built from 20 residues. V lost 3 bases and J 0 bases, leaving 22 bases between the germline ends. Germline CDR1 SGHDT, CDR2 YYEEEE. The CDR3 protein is CASSSPGSWTQLSGANVLTF. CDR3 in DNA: TGTGCCAGCAGCTCCCCCGGGTCCTGGACACAACTCTCTGGGGCCAACGTCCTGACTTTC.

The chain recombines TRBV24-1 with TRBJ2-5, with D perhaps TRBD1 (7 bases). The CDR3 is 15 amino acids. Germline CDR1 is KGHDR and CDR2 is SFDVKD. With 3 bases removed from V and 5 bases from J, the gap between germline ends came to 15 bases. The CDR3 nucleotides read TGTGCCACCAGTGATCGCAGGGGGGCCGGGGAGACCCAGTACTTC. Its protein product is CATSDRRGAGETQYF.

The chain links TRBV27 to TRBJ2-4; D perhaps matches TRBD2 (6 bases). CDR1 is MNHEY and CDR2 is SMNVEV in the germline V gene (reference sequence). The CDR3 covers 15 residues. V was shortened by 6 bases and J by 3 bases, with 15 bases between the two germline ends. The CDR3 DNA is TGTGCCAGCAGCTCAGTGTGGCGGGGCAAAAACATTCAGTACTTC. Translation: CASSSVWRGKNIQYF.

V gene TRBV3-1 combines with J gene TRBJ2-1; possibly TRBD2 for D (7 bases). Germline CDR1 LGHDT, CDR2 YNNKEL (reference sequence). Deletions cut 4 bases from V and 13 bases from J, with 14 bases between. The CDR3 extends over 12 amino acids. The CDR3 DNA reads TGTGCCAGCAGCCGGGGACAAGCGGGACAGTTCTTC. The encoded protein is CASSRGQAGQFF.

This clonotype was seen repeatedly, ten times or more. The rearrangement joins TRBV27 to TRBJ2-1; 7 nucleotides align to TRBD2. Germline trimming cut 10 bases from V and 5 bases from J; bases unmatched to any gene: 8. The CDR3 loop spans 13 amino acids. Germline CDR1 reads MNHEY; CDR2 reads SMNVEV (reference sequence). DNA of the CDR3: TGTGCCACTATGGAGCGGGGCCACAATGAGCAGTTCTTC. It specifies CATMERGHNEQFF.

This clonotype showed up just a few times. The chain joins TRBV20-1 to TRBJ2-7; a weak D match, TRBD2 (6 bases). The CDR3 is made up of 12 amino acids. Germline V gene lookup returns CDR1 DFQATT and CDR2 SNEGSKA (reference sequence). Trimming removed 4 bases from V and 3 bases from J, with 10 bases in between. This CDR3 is CSAIGSGYEQYF. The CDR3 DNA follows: TGCAGTGCTATCGGGAGCGGCTACGAGCAGTACTTC.

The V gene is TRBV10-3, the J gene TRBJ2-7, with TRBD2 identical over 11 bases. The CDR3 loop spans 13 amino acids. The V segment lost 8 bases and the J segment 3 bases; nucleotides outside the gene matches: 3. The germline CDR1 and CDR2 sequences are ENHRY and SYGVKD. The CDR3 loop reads CAIDGTSGYEQYF. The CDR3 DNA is TGTGCCATCGATGGGACTAGCGGCTACGAGCAGTACTTC.

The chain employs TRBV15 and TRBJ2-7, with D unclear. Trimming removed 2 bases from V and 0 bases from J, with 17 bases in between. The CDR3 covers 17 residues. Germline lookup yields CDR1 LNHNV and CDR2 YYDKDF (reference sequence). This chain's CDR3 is CATSRRSPGSSSYEQYF. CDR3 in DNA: TGTGCCACCAGCAGAAGATCTCCGGGCTCTAGCTCCTACGAGCAGTACTTC.

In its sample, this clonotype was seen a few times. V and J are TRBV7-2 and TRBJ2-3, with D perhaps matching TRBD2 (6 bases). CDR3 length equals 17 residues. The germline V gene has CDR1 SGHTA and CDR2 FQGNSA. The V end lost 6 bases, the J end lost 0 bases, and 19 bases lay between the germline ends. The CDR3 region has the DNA TGTGCCAGCAGACGTGAGATGGCGGGGTCTAGCACAGATACGCAGTATTTT. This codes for CASRREMAGSSTDTQYF.

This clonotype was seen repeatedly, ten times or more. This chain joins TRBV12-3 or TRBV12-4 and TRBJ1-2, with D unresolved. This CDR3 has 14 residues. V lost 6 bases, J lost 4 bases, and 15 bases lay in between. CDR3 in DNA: TGTGCCAGCAGCGTAGGGCAAACCAGCTATGGCTACACCTTC. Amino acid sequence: CASSVGQTSYGYTF.

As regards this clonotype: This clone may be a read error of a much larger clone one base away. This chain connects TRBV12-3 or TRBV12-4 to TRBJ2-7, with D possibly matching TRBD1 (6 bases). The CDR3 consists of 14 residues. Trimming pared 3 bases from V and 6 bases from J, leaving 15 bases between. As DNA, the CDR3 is TGTGCCAGCAGTTTTCCCCCAGGGGATTGCGAGCAGTACTTC. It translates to CASSFPPGDCEQYF.

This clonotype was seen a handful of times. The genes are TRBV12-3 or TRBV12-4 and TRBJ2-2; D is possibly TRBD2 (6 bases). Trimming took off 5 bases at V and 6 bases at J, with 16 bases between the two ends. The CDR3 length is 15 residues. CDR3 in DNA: TGTGCCAGCAGTCTCCTCGGGACTGCGCCCGGGGAGCTGTTTTTT. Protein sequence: CASSLLGTAPGELFF.

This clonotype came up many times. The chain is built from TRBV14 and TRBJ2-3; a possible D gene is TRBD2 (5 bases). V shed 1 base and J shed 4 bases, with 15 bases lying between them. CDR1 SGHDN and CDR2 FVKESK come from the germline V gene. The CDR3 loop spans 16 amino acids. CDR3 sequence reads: CASSQAGRSLADTQYF. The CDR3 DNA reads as TGTGCCAGCAGCCAAGCTGGGAGATCTCTCGCAGATACGCAGTATTTT.

CDR3 in DNA: TGTGCCTCTTGGGTTAGCGGCTCCTACGAGCAGTACTTC. It translates to CASWVSGSYEQYF. The chain carries TRBV7-9 and TRBJ2-7; a possible D gene is TRBD2 (6 bases). CDR1 is SEHNR and CDR2 is FQNEAQ in the germline V gene (reference sequence). This CDR3 comprises 13 residues. V was shortened by 11 bases and J by 0 bases, with 14 bases between the two germline ends.

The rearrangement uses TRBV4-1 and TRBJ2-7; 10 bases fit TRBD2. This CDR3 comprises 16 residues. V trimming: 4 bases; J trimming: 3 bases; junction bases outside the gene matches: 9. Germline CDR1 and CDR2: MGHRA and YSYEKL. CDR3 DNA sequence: TGCGCCAGCAGCCCAAGAGGACTAGCGGTGGACTACGAGCAGTACTTC. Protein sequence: CASSPRGLAVDYEQYF.